The text below deals with one T cell receptor (beta chain). Its antigen remains unidentified. The data derive from a study of CD8 T cells in ankylosing spondylitis. The authors made TCR beta libraries by quantitative 5'-RACE with molecular barcodes. Each CDR3 protein gets one entry after TCRdb re-called the 5' RACE reads with MiXCR. The sample lists 200,000 to 250,000 distinct CDR3 sequences, around 7.9% occurring once. General study results and limits: As reported, disease-linked clones showed significant enrichment in matched ankylosing spondylitis synovial fluid. Disease-linked clones, CD8+, were relatively rare in peripheral blood. Before this, some motif variants had been reported in reactive arthritis synovial fluid and blood. What appeared characteristic of ankylosing spondylitis blood was a TCR beta motif of about eight highly homologous variants.

Germline V gene sequence: CDR1 MNHEY, CDR2 SMNVEV (reference sequence). CDR3 length: 14 residues. Unmatched junction bases numbered 4, after V lost 2 bases and J lost 6 bases. The receptor was isolated from a male donor with ankylosing spondylitis. The V call is TRBV27, the J call TRBJ2-7; the match to TRBD2 covers 10 bases. Sequencing was done on a sample of blood, either unsorted or a sorted T cell fraction (not recorded which). The CDR3 reads CASSLGASGSEQYF. In nucleotides, the CDR3 is TGTGCCAGCAGTTTAGGGGCTAGCGGGAGCGAGCAGTACTTC.